A single sample is the source of the 24 T cell receptor beta chains below, sequenced in a study of blood T cell repertoires in COVID-19. Method: immunoSEQ multiplex PCR; TCRdb's copy keeps in-frame clones and lacks some. The sample gives about 170,000 clones, approximately 79% of which show up once; around a fifth is in the top ten. Material for sequencing was PBMCs or T cells enriched from blood (not recorded which). Every receptor here comes from a woman in her 70s in a cohort exposed to, infected with or recovered from COVID-19 (not recorded which).

This clone was seen a few times. The rearrangement uses TRBV28 and TRBJ1-1, with D tentatively TRBD1 (5 bases). This CDR3 spans 12 amino acids. V shed 6 bases and J shed 10 bases, with 15 bases lying between them. Germline lookup yields CDR1 MDHEN and CDR2 SYDVKM. In DNA form, the CDR3 reads TGTGCCAGCAGCCAAGGGGATAGGGTAGCTTTCTTT. Translating gives CASSQGDRVAFF. Combining the CDR3 with reference TRBV28 and TRBJ1-1 gives the whole variable domain DVKVTQSSRYLVKRTGEKVFLECVQDMDHENMFWYRQDPGLGLRLIYFSYDVKMKEKGDIPEGYSVSREKKERFSLILESASTNQTSMYLCASSQGDRVAFFGQGTRLTVV.

In the case of this clone: A read error may produce the germline difference seen at one junction end. V is TRBV7-2 and J is TRBJ2-7; 12 bases match TRBD2. This CDR3 has 14 amino acids. Germline V lookup: CDR1 SGHTA, CDR2 FQGNSA. As DNA, the CDR3 is TGTGCCAGCAGCCTAGCGGGAGGGCCCTACGAGCAGTACTTC. Protein product: CASSLAGGPYEQYF.

The rearrangement links TRBV27 to TRBJ2-7, with 9 bases that match TRBD1. The CDR3 runs 15 residues. Germline CDR1 reads MNHEY; CDR2 reads SMNVEV (reference sequence). V lost 7 bases and J lost 3; bases outside the gene matches: 10. In DNA form, the CDR3 reads TGTGCCAGCAAACCGGGACAGGGTGCAGGCTACGAGCAGTACTTC. Translation gives CASKPGQGAGYEQYF.

V and J are TRBV7-3 and TRBJ2-2; TRBD1 agrees at 8 bases. Per the germline V gene, CDR1 is SGHTA and CDR2 is FQGTGA. This CDR3 is 11 amino acids long. The V segment lost 5 bases and the J segment 13 bases; nucleotides outside the gene matches: 3. The CDR3 DNA reads as TGTGCCAGCAGCCGGACAGGGAGGCTGTTTTTT. Its translation: CASSRTGRLFF.

The J gene is TRBJ2-7, the V gene TRBV27; 12 bases map to TRBD2. The junction had 10 bases not matched to a gene; V was cut back by 6 bases and J by 4 bases. Germline lookup yields CDR1 MNHEY and CDR2 SMNVEV (reference sequence). The CDR3 sequence is 16 residues long. The CDR3 sequence is CASSSLLAGGGYEQYF. Here the CDR3 DNA reads TGTGCCAGCAGCTCACTTCTAGCGGGAGGGGGGTACGAGCAGTACTTC.

This clone came up once. This rearrangement joins TRBV11-1 to TRBJ2-1; D possibly corresponds to TRBD2 (5 bases). The V end lost 5 bases, the J end lost 15 bases, and 17 bases lay between the germline ends. Germline V CDR1 and CDR2: SGHAT, FQDESV (reference sequence). The CDR3 runs 12 residues. The DNA for the CDR3 is TGTGCCAGCAGCCCGGTTTTTGGCCGGGGGTTCTTC. Translated, it gives CASSPVFGRGFF.

The V gene is TRBV7-2, the J gene TRBJ2-1; 8 bases map to TRBD2. The length of the CDR3 is 17 residues. Germline-derived CDR1 and CDR2 are SGHTA and FQGNSA. V lost 5 bases and J lost 4; bases outside the gene matches: 13. CDR3 sequence: CASSKQPSGRQYNEQFF. The CDR3 bases are TGTGCCAGCAGCAAGCAGCCTAGCGGGCGACAGTACAATGAGCAGTTCTTC.

This clone has only one observation. The chain employs TRBV3-1 (or the pseudogene TRBV3-2) and TRBJ1-2; no definite D call. The V and J ends lost 4 bases and 5 bases respectively, with 11 bases between them. This CDR3 spans 13 amino acids. Germline CDR1 reads LGHDT; CDR2 reads YNNKEL (reference sequence). Here the CDR3 reads CASSLGGPYGYTF. The CDR3 DNA sequence: TGTGCCAGCAGCCTCGGAGGGCCTTATGGCTACACCTTC.

Only one count was recorded for this clone. This sequence joins TRBV15 and TRBJ2-2, with TRBD2 matching 8 bases. In germline, CDR1 is LNHNV, CDR2 YYDKDF (reference sequence). This CDR3 comprises 17 residues. With 0 bases clipped from V and 6 bases from J, the junction kept 9 bases outside the gene matches. CDR3 in DNA: TGTGCCACCAGCAGAGACTCGGGAGGGATCGGCGCCGGGGAGCTGTTTTTT. Translated: CATSRDSGGIGAGELFF. The complete variable domain, with remaining parts taken from reference TRBV15 and TRBJ2-2, reads DAMVIQNPRYQVTQFGKPVTLSCSQTLNHNVMYWYQQKSSQAPKLLFHYYDKDFNNEADTPDNFQSRRPNTSFCFLDIRSPGLGDTAMYLCATSRDSGGIGAGELFFGEGSRLTVL.

This clone was found many times. The CDR3 sequence: CASSHFEAGRDGYTF. CDR3 nucleotides: TGTGCCAGCAGCCATTTCGAGGCAGGGAGGGATGGCTACACCTTC. The rearrangement uses TRBV3-1 (or the pseudogene TRBV3-2) and TRBJ1-2; a weak D match, TRBD1 (5 bases). Germline lookup yields CDR1 LGHDT and CDR2 YNNKEL (reference sequence). CDR3 length: 15 residues. V was clipped by 3 bases and J by 6 bases, with 17 bases between them.

The chain has TRBV10-2 and TRBJ2-5, with 9 bases identical to TRBD2. J lost 5 bases, V lost 9 bases, and 7 bases had no gene match. The CDR3 is 13 amino acids. CDR1 and CDR2 (germline): WSHSY, SAAADI. CDR3: CASNLAGQETQYF. DNA for the CDR3: TGCGCCAGTAACCTAGCGGGACAGGAGACCCAGTACTTC.

This clone has a handful of counts. The chain couples TRBV24-1 to TRBJ2-1; D is uncertain. V was trimmed by 4 bases and J by 4 bases, leaving 10 bases between them. The germline V gene encodes CDR1 KGHDR and CDR2 SFDVKD. CDR3 size: 14 residues. CDR3 protein: CATSDQNLYNEQFF. CDR3 coding DNA: TGTGCCACCAGTGACCAAAACTTATACAATGAGCAGTTCTTC.

The V and J genes are TRBV7-3 and TRBJ2-1; 10 positions match TRBD2. The ends lost 1 base at V and 7 bases at J; junction bases unmatched: 7. The V gene's germline CDR1 is SGHTA and CDR2 FQGTGA. The CDR3 sequence is 16 residues long. The CDR3 here is CASSLMLAGGSNEQFF. The CDR3, as DNA: TGTGCCAGCAGCTTAATGTTAGCGGGAGGTTCTAATGAGCAGTTCTTC.

V usage is TRBV6-2 or TRBV6-3 and J usage is TRBJ2-1; no clear D. The CDR3 has 13 residues. The V and J ends lost 2 bases and 9 bases respectively, with 11 bases between them. Germline V lookup: CDR1 MNHEY, CDR2 SVGEGT. For the CDR3, the DNA is TGTGCCAGCAGTTACAATTGGGCAGGTGAGCAGTTCTTC. Translated, it gives CASSYNWAGEQFF.

This clone turned up a few times. This chain uses TRBV5-4 with TRBJ2-2; 9 positions agree with TRBD1. This CDR3 comprises 15 residues. V shed 3 bases, J shed 6 bases, and the junction held 6 bases outside the gene matches. From germline, CDR1 is SGHNT and CDR2 YYREEE (reference sequence). CDR3 DNA: TGTGCCAGCAGCTCGGGACAGGGCGGCGCCGGGGAGCTGTTTTTT. Translation gives CASSSGQGGAGELFF.

V and J are TRBV2 and TRBJ1-2, with TRBD1 matching over 10 bases. Germline CDR1 reads SNHLY; CDR2 reads FYNNEI. Unmatched junction bases numbered 6, after V lost 10 bases and J lost 4 bases. The CDR3 loop spans 13 amino acids. The CDR3 DNA sequence: TGTGCCACCAGACAGGGGGCGAGCTATGGCTACACCTTC. Its protein is CATRQGASYGYTF.

The sample holds one count of this clone. CDR3 in DNA: TGTGCCAGCAGCTTAGATCGGGTTCACGAGCAGTACTTC. Its protein is CASSLDRVHEQYF. This chain uses TRBV11-1 with TRBJ2-7; no clear D. This CDR3 is 13 amino acids long. The germline V and J ends were trimmed by 1 base and 5 bases, with 9 bases remaining between them. Germline assignment: CDR1 SGHAT and CDR2 FQDESV (reference sequence). The full variable domain, rest sourced from reference TRBV11-1 and TRBJ2-7, is EAEVAQSPRYKITEKSQAVAFWCDPISGHATLYWYRQILGQGPELLVQFQDESVVDDSQLPKDRFSAERLKGVDSTLKIQPAELGDSAMYLCASSLDRVHEQYFGPGTRLTVT.

This chain uses TRBV7-9 with TRBJ2-3; 10 bases fit TRBD2. Trimming at V came to 5 bases and at J to 1 base, leaving 3 bases not matched to a gene. CDR3 length: 15 residues. Germline V lookup: CDR1 SEHNR, CDR2 FQNEAQ (reference sequence). In DNA form, the CDR3 reads TGTGCCAGCAGCCTCCTAGCGGGAGGCACAGATACGCAGTATTTT. This gives the protein CASSLLAGGTDTQYF.

The rearrangement links TRBV15 to TRBJ1-1; 8 nucleotides agree with TRBD1. The CDR3 sequence is 15 residues long. Germline values: CDR1 LNHNV, CDR2 YYDKDF (reference sequence). Unmatched junction bases numbered 6, after V lost 5 bases and J lost 1 base. The CDR3 spells CATSVHRGKNTEAFF. The CDR3 DNA reads TGTGCCACCAGCGTCCACAGGGGGAAGAACACTGAAGCTTTCTTT.

This clone was seen only a few times. The chain joins TRBV18 to TRBJ2-1, with D uncertain. CDR1 is KGHSH and CDR2 is LQKENI in the germline V gene. The length of the CDR3 is 15 residues. The V gene lost 3 bases and the J gene lost 8 bases, with 17 bases spanning the gap. The CDR3 DNA is TGTGCCAGCTCACCCGACCCGGCGGCCAATTATGAGCAGTTCTTC. Its protein product is CASSPDPAANYEQFF.

This sequence joins TRBV4-2 and TRBJ2-1; tentative D call: TRBD2 (6 bases). The CDR3 spans 15 residues. Trimming cost V 0 bases and J 12 bases, with 18 bases left between them. Germline CDR1 reads LGHNA; CDR2 reads YNFKEQ. CDR3 bases: TGTGCCAGCAGCCAAGAAAGCCGTGGGGACTCCAGGCAGTTCTTC. Translating gives CASSQESRGDSRQFF.

V and J are TRBV19 and TRBJ2-5; 8 nucleotides line up with TRBD1. Germline V gene lookup returns CDR1 LNHDA and CDR2 SQIVND (reference sequence). The CDR3 runs 13 residues. V lost 6 bases to trimming and J lost 5 bases; unmatched junction nucleotides: 5. The CDR3 sequence: CASRSGQGETQYF. The CDR3 DNA is TGTGCCAGTAGAAGCGGACAGGGTGAGACCCAGTACTTC.

This chain links TRBV28 with TRBJ1-6; D is ambiguous. V was cut by 4 bases and J by 9 bases, with 19 bases left in between. This CDR3 region has 16 residues. The germline gives CDR1 MDHEN, CDR2 SYDVKM. Here the CDR3 reads CASSSPGLGDSSPLHF. The CDR3 DNA follows: TGTGCCAGCAGTTCCCCCGGACTGGGAGATAGTTCACCCCTCCACTTT.

The chain has TRBV11-2 and TRBJ2-1; TRBD1 is a possible D gene (6 bases). The CDR3 length is 15 residues. V lost 5 bases and J lost 0, with 11 bases in between. The germline V gene encodes CDR1 SGHAT and CDR2 FQNNGV. Written as DNA, the CDR3 is TGTGCCAGCAGCCCTGGACAGAGCTCCTACAATGAGCAGTTCTTC. Its translation is CASSPGQSSYNEQFF.